Below, 5 T cell receptor beta chains from the same sample are listed, as sequenced in a study of monozygotic twins with inflammatory bowel disease. No DNA is given; TCRdb re-called the 5' RACE reads and lists each CDR3 protein once. Its clone listing holds fewer than 350,000 distinct CDR3 sequences. Sequenced: blood. The receptors originated from a human donor with ulcerative colitis or Crohn's disease, or a healthy co-twin of an affected twin (not recorded which).

V is TRBV2 and J is TRBJ1-5. CDR1 is SNHLY, CDR2 FYNNEI, per germline. CDR3 size: 14 residues. CDR3 region: CASSADGSNQPQHF.

V is TRBV12-3 or TRBV12-4 and J is TRBJ1-4; the D call from TCRdb, TRBD1, cannot be confirmed without DNA. This CDR3 is 13 amino acids long. CDR3 loop: CASSFDRSRPLFF.

The V call is TRBV12-3 or TRBV12-4, the J call TRBJ1-2; TCRdb designates TRBD1, a call that cannot be tested without DNA. This CDR3 region has 17 residues. This CDR3 is CASSFSSTGWGMEGYTF.

The chain is built from TRBV11-2 and TRBJ1-1. The CDR3 is 14 amino acids. The germline CDR1 and CDR2 sequences are SGHAT and FQNNGV. The CDR3: CASTPGNMNTEAFF.

The V and J genes are TRBV6-2 or TRBV6-3 and TRBJ2-7. CDR3 length: 15 amino acids. Germline-derived CDR1 and CDR2 are MNHEY and SVGEGT. The CDR3 loop reads CASSYPDRGSYEQYF.